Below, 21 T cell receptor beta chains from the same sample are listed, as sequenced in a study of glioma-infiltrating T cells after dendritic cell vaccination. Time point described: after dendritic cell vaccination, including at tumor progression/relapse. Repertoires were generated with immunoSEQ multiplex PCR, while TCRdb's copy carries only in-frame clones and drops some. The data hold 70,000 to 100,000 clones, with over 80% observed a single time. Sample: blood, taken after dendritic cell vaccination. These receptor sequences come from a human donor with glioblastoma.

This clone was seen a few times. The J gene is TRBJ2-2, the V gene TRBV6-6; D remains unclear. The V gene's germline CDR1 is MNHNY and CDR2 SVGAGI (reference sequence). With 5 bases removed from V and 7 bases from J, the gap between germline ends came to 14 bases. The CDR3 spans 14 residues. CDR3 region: CASSGRGNDGELFF. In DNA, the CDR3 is TGTGCCAGCAGTGGAAGAGGCAACGACGGGGAGCTGTTTTTT.

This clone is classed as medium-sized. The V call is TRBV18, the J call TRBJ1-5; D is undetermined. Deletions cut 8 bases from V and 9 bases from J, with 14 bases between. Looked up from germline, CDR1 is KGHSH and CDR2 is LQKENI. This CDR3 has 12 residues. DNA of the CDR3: TGTGCCAGCCGAGAGGATTCCGGGCCCCAGCATTTT. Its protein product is CASREDSGPQHF.

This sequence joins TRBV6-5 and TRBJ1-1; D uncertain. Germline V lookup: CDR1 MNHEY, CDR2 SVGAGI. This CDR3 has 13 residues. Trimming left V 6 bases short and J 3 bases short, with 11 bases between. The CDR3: CASRPLGDTEAFF. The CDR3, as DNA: TGTGCCAGCAGGCCCCTGGGAGACACTGAAGCTTTCTTT.

In nucleotides, the CDR3 is TGTGCCAGCAGCCTCGGACAGGGAAACACCGGGGAGCTGTTTTTT. This gives the protein CASSLGQGNTGELFF. The gene calls are TRBV11-3 and TRBJ2-2; TRBD1 matches at 8 bases. CDR1 SGHNT and CDR2 YENEEA come from the germline V gene. The junction had 4 bases not matched to a gene; V was cut back by 5 bases and J by 2 bases. The CDR3 runs to 15 residues.

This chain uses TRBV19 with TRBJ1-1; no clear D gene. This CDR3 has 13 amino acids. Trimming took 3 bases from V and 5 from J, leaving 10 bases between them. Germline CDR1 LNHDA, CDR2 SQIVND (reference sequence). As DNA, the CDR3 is TGTGCCAGTAGTATGTTTGGAGCTACTGAAGCTTTCTTT. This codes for CASSMFGATEAFF.

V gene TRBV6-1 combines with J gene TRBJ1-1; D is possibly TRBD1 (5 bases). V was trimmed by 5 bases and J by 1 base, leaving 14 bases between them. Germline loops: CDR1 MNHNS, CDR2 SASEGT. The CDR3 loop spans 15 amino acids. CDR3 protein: CASSSRDSTNTEAFF. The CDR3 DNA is TGTGCCAGCAGTAGCCGGGACTCTACGAACACTGAAGCTTTCTTT.

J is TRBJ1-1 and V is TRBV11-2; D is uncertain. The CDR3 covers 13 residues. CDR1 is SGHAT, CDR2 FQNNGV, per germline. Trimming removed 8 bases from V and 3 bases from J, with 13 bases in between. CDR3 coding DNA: TGTGCCAGCCCTTCCAAGAGAGACACTGAAGCTTTCTTT. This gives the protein CASPSKRDTEAFF.

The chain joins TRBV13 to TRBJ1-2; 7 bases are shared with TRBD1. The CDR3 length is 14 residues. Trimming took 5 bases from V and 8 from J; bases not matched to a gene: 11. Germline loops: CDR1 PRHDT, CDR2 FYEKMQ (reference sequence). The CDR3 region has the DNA TGTGCCAGCAGCCCCCAACAGGGGTCCGTAGGCTACACCTTC. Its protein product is CASSPQQGSVGYTF.

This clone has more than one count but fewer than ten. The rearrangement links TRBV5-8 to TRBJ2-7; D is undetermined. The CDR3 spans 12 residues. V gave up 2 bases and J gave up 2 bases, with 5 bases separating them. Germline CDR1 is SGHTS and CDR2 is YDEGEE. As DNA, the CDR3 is TGTGCCAGCAGCTTACTTACCTACGAGCAGTACTTC. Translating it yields CASSLLTYEQYF. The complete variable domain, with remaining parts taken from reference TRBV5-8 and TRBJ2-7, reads EAGVTQSPTHLIKTRGQQATLRCSPISGHTSVYWYQQALGLGLQFLLWYDEGEERNRGNFPPRFSGRQFPNYSSELNVNALELEDSALYLCASSLLTYEQYFGPGTRLTVT.

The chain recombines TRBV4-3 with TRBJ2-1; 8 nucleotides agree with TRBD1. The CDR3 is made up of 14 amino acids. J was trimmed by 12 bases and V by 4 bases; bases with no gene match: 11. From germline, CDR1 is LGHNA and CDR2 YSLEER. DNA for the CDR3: TGCGCCAGCAGCCCGGGACAGGTGGGTACGCGGCAGTTCTTC. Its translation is CASSPGQVGTRQFF.

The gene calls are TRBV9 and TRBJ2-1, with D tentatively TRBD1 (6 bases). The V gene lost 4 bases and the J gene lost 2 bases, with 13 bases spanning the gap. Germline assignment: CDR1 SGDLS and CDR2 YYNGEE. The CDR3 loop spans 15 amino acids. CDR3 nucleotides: TGTGCCAGCAGCTTCAGACAGGAACCCTACAATGAGCAGTTCTTC. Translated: CASSFRQEPYNEQFF.

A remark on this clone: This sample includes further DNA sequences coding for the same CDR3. The DNA of the CDR3 is TGCGCCAGCAGCTTGACTGGGGGCCTGGTTACTGAAGCTTTCTTT. Amino acids: CASSLTGGLVTEAFF. This chain links TRBV5-1 with TRBJ1-1, with D possibly TRBD1 on 6 matching bases. The CDR3 is 15 residues long. The V gene's germline CDR1 is SGHRS and CDR2 YFSETQ. V was trimmed by 1 base and J by 5 bases, leaving 15 bases between them.

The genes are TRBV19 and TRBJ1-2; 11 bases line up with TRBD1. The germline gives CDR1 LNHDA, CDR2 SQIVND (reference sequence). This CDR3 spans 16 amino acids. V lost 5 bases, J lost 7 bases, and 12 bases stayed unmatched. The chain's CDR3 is CASSPTGQGARGGYTF. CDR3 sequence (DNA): TGTGCCAGTAGTCCTACAGGACAGGGGGCGAGGGGTGGCTACACCTTC. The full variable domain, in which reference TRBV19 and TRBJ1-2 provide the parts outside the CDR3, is DGGITQSPKYLFRKEGQNVTLSCEQNLNHDAMYWYRQDPGQGLRLIYYSQIVNDFQKGDIAEGYSVSREKKESFPLTVTSAQKNPTAFYLCASSPTGQGARGGYTFGSGTRLTVV.

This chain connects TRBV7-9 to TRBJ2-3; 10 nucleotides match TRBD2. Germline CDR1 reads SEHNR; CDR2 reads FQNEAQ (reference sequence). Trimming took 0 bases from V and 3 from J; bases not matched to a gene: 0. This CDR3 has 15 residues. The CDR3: CASSLASGGTDTQYF. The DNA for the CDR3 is TGTGCCAGCAGCTTAGCTAGCGGGGGGACAGATACGCAGTATTTT. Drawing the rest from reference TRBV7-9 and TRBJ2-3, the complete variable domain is DTGVSQNPRHKITKRGQNVTFRCDPISEHNRLYWYRQTLGQGPEFLTYFQNEAQLEKSRLLSDRFSAERPKGSFSTLEIQRTEQGDSAMYLCASSLASGGTDTQYFGPGTRLTVL.

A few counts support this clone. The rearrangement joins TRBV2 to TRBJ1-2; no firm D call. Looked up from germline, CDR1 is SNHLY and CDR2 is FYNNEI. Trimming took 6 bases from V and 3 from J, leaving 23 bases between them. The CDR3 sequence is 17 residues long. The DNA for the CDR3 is TGTGCCAGCAGCAATTTTGGTGACACCACTCCCGACTATGGCTACACCTTC. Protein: CASSNFGDTTPDYGYTF.

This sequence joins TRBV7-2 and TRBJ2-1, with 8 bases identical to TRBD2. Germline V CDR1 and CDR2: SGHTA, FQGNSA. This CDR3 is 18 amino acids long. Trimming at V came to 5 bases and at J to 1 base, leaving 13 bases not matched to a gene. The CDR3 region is CASSPVHYRGGSYNEQFF. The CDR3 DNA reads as TGTGCCAGCAGCCCGGTGCACTACCGGGGGGGTTCCTACAATGAGCAGTTCTTC.

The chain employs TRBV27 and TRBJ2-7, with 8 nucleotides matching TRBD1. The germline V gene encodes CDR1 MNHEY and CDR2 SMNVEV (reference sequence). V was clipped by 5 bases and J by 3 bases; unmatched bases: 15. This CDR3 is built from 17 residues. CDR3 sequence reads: CASSTSQFGQGNYEQYF. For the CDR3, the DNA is TGTGCCAGCAGTACGAGCCAATTCGGACAGGGAAACTACGAGCAGTACTTC.

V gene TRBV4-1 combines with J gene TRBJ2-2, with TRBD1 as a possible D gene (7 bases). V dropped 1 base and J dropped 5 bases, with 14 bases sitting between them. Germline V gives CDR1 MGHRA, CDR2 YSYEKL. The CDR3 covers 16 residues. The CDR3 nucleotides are TGCGCCAGCAGCCAAGTTCGGGCAGGGGGGACCGGGGAGCTGTTTTTT. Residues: CASSQVRAGGTGELFF.

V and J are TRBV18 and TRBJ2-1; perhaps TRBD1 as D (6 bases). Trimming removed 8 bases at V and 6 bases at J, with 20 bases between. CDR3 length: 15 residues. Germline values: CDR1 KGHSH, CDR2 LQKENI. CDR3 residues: CASSNDRTALNEQFF. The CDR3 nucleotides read TGTGCCAGCAGCAACGACAGGACAGCCCTCAATGAGCAGTTCTTC.

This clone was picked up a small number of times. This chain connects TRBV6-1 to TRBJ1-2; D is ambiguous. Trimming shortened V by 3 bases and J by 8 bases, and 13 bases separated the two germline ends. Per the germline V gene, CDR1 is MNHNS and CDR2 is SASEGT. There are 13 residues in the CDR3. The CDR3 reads CASSEDERGGYTF. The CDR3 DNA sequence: TGTGCCAGCAGTGAGGACGAGAGAGGGGGCTACACCTTC.

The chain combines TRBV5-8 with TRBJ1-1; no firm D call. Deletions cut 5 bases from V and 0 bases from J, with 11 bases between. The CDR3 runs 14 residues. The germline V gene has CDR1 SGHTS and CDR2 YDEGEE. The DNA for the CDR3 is TGTGCCAGCAGTGAGGGTGTTATGAACACTGAAGCTTTCTTT. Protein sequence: CASSEGVMNTEAFF. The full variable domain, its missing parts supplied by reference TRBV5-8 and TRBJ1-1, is EAGVTQSPTHLIKTRGQQATLRCSPISGHTSVYWYQQALGLGLQFLLWYDEGEERNRGNFPPRFSGRQFPNYSSELNVNALELEDSALYLCASSEGVMNTEAFFGQGTRLTVV.